This T cell receptor (beta chain) originates from a study of regulatory T cells in long-lasting Graves disease. Whole-study context: Persistent cases were those of Graves' disease that involved over 5 years of antithyroid drugs with positive TSH receptor antibodies.

Time point meaning: persistent/refractory GD, antithyroid drugs over 5 years with positive TRAb. Researchers made the TCR library from RNA that was extracted from PBMCs. Investigators prepared the TCR beta libraries by applying iRepertoire HTBI primers and Arm-PCR of CDR3 regions. TCRdb re-analysed the multiplex PCR reads in MiXCR, keeping a single row per CDR3 protein. The sample has 700,000 or so distinct CDR3 sequences, 25% to 35% seen once. This clonotype has more than one count but fewer than ten. The clonotype originates from a female donor with Graves disease. The input for sequencing was peripheral blood mononuclear cells (PBMCs), taken when the disease was refractory, from a patient treated with antithyroid drugs.

This CDR3 is CASSPKGGIGTEAFF. CDR3 DNA: TGTGCCAGCAGTCCTAAGGGGGGGATTGGCACTGAAGCTTTCTTT. V and J are TRBV2 and TRBJ1-1; D perhaps matches TRBD1 (6 bases). CDR3 length: 15 amino acids. V was pared by 5 bases and J by 4 bases, with 17 bases between. Germline V CDR1 and CDR2: SNHLY, FYNNEI.